These 5 T cell receptor beta chains were sequenced from one sample in a study of cytomegalovirus exposure and HLA in healthy donors listed by TCRdb under 2017. Library creation used the immunoSEQ multiplex PCR assay. For the multiplex PCR, a mixture combining 60 forward primers for TCR Vbeta segments and 13 reverse primers for TCR Jbeta segments was used. What TCRdb holds here is the immuneACCESS table cut down to in-frame rearrangements. Part of the clones is not present; checked against another copy, under half of the missing clones reflect an unresolved V gene, and the others are unexplained. The sample yields over 150,000 clones; roughly 77% were counted once. The ten most abundant clones make up less than 2% of the sample. The specimen was PBMCs. The receptors stem from a woman aged 18-29 years in good health and CMV-seronegative.

This chain uses TRBV2 with TRBJ1-5; no definite D call. Germline CDR1 SNHLY, CDR2 FYNNEI. V lost 7 bases and J 2 bases, leaving 9 bases between the germline ends. CDR3 size: 13 residues. As DNA, the CDR3 is TGTGCCAGCAATCGGCAGGGCAATCAGCCCCAGCATTTT. Translation: CASNRQGNQPQHF.

Concerning this clone: A junction end diverges from the germline sequence, so it may reflect a read error. The rearrangement joins TRBV7-7 to TRBJ1-5; 10 nucleotides align to TRBD1. The CDR3 runs to 13 residues. Germline V gene data show CDR1 as SSHAT and CDR2 as FNYEAQ (reference sequence). CDR3 coding DNA: TGTGCTAGCAGCCGGGGACAGGGGCAGCCCCAGCATTTT. Protein sequence: CASSRGQGQPQHF.

The chain combines TRBV11-2 with TRBJ2-1; D call uncertain. The CDR3 runs 12 residues. The germline V and J ends were trimmed by 5 bases and 10 bases, with 12 bases remaining between them. In germline, CDR1 is SGHAT, CDR2 FQNNGV. CDR3 in DNA: TGTGCCAGCAGCCCTAGAGCCCTGGAGCAGTTCTTC. Amino acid sequence: CASSPRALEQFF.

V is TRBV30 and J is TRBJ2-1; the D gene is possibly TRBD1 (5 bases). Per the germline V gene, CDR1 is GTSNPN and CDR2 is SVGIG (reference sequence). The V end lost 1 base, the J end lost 5 bases, and 9 bases lay between the germline ends. The CDR3 sequence is 13 residues long. The CDR3, as DNA: TGTGCCTGGAGTGATGCAGGGAACAATGAGCAGTTCTTC. Its translation: CAWSDAGNNEQFF.

V gene TRBV5-1 combines with J gene TRBJ2-7, with TRBD1 matching 8 bases. Trimming took 4 bases from V and 1 from J; bases not matched to a gene: 7. The CDR3 has 15 amino acids. Germline CDR1 and CDR2: SGHRS and YFSETQ. CDR3 region: CASSARTGRSYEQYF. CDR3 nucleotides: TGCGCCAGCAGCGCCCGGACAGGGCGATCCTACGAGCAGTACTTC.